This T cell receptor beta chain was sequenced during a study of OX40 agonist ivuxolimab in advanced cancers. Assay: immunoSEQ multiplex PCR; the TCRdb copy retains only in-frame clones and omits some. Of 8,500 to 13,000 clones in the sample, approximately 78% are singletons; the top ten hold about 20%. The V segment lost 3 bases and the J segment 3 bases; nucleotides outside the gene matches: 13. The CDR3 extends over 17 amino acids. Germline loops: CDR1 KGHSH, CDR2 LQKENI. This clonotype originated in an adult with an advanced solid tumor such as melanoma, head and neck, liver or kidney cancer. Sequences were derived from CD4+ or CD8+ T cells sorted from blood, sampled in a trial of the OX40 agonist ivuxolimab. V usage is TRBV18 and J usage is TRBJ2-7; 8 bases are shared with TRBD1. The CDR3 DNA sequence: TGTGCCAGCTCACCGGGACAGGCTTATGACCCGCTCTACGAGCAGTACTTC. This encodes CASSPGQAYDPLYEQYF. Combining the CDR3 with reference TRBV18 and TRBJ2-7 gives the whole variable domain NAGVMQNPRHLVRRRGQEARLRCSPMKGHSHVYWYRQLPEEGLKFMVYLQKENIIDESGMPKERFSAEFPKEGPSILRIQQVVRGDSAAYFCASSPGQAYDPLYEQYFGPGTRLTVT.